A single TCR beta chain is shown here with its context. Antigen: not known. An input of about 0.45 to 1 ug of RNA was subjected to reverse transcription using random hexamers. A multiplex approach, immunoSEQ multiplex PCR, amplified TCR beta CDR3 across 54 Vbeta and 13 Jbeta. In TCRdb, the immunoSEQ multiplex PCR reads were re-called with MiXCR into one record per CDR3 protein. The profile shows under 80,000 distinct CDR3 sequences, just over 90% of them singletons. The T cells that were sequenced for TCR beta were CD8+ and CD4+ cells from blood. The CDR3 is 14 residues long. Losses at the gene ends were 3 bases for V and 3 bases for J; bases not matched to a gene: 1. Germline lookup yields CDR1 DFQATT and CDR2 SNEGSKA (reference sequence). This specimen belongs to a study of CD8 T cells in Susac syndrome. Overall study: Patients with Susac syndrome had blood drawn and were at that point therapy-naive, on corticosteroids, or on intravenous immunoglobulin alone. Findings of the study overall: The CD4+ T cell repertoires, which came from Susac syndrome patients, showed no sign of clonal expansion.

The sample consisted of CD4+ T cells from PBMCs. The sequence derives from a human donor with Susac syndrome. The chain links TRBV20-1 to TRBJ2-2; TRBD2 matches at 10 bases. In DNA form, the CDR3 reads TGCAGTGCTAGGACTAGCGGGTACACCGGGGAGCTGTTTTTT. This encodes CSARTSGYTGELFF.